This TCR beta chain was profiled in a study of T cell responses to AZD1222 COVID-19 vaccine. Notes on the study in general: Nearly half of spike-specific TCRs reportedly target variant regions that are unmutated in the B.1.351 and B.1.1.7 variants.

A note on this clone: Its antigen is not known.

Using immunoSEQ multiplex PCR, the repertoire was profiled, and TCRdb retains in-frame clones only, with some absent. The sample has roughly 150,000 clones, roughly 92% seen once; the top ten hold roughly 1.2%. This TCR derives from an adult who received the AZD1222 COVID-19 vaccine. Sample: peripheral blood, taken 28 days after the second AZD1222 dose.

The CDR3 region is CASSATGTEAFF. DNA of the CDR3: TGTGCCAGCAGTGCTACAGGCACTGAAGCTTTCTTT. The chain employs TRBV6-4 and TRBJ1-1, with a weak D call TRBD1 (5 bases). Per germline, CDR1 MRHNA and CDR2 SNTAGT. There are 12 residues in the CDR3. Trimming shortened V by 4 bases and J by 4 bases, and 7 bases separated the two germline ends.